One and the same sample provided the 19 T cell receptor beta chains below, sequenced in a study of regulatory T cells in long-lasting Graves disease. Time point noted: newly diagnosed GD, antithyroid drugs for less than 3 months. Scientists built the TCR library using RNA that was extracted from PBMCs. Relying on iRepertoire HTBI primers and Arm-PCR of CDR3 regions, the team built TCR beta libraries. Using its own MiXCR run on the multiplex PCR reads, TCRdb lists one record per CDR3 protein. The sample carries 300,000 to 450,000 distinct CDR3 sequences, around 15% recorded once. This specimen was peripheral blood mononuclear cells (PBMCs), taken at new diagnosis, from a patient treated with antithyroid drugs. The receptors were gathered from a female donor with Graves disease.

J is TRBJ2-5 and V is TRBV2; 10 positions match TRBD2. V trimming: 6 bases; J trimming: 4 bases; junction bases outside the gene matches: 11. Germline V gene lookup returns CDR1 SNHLY and CDR2 FYNNEI. This CDR3 is built from 16 residues. The CDR3 bases are TGTGCCAGCAGAGTAGCGGGAGGAGGAGGGGGAGAGACCCAGTACTTC. Amino acid sequence: CASRVAGGGGGETQYF. Based on the CDR3 plus reference TRBV2 and TRBJ2-5, the full variable domain is EPEVTQTPSHQVTQMGQEVILRCVPISNHLYFYWYRQILGQKVEFLVSFYNNEISEKSEIFDDQFSVERPDGSNFTLKIRSTKLEDSAMYFCASRVAGGGGGETQYFGPGTRLLVL.

This clonotype has ten or more counts. The chain uses TRBV28 and TRBJ2-7; 7 bases are shared with TRBD2. The V gene end was trimmed by 8 bases and the J gene end by 4 bases; junction bases not matched to a gene: 8. Germline values: CDR1 MDHEN, CDR2 SYDVKM. The CDR3 spans 13 residues. CDR3 protein: CASRTGTMYEQYF. The CDR3 bases are TGTGCCAGCCGAACCGGGACTATGTACGAGCAGTACTTC.

This clonotype was seen ten or more times. The rearrangement joins TRBV3-1 to TRBJ1-1, with D perhaps matching TRBD1 (5 bases). This CDR3 has 14 amino acids. Germline assignment: CDR1 LGHDT and CDR2 YNNKEL (reference sequence). Trimming stripped 5 bases from V and 2 bases from J, with 12 bases between. CDR3 DNA: TGTGCCAGCAGCAGCTGGGACGGAAACACTGAAGCTTTCTTT. The encoded protein is CASSSWDGNTEAFF.

This clonotype has a count of ten or more. The rearrangement joins TRBV11-2 to TRBJ1-1, with D perhaps matching TRBD1 (6 bases). V was clipped by 2 bases and J by 1 base, with 8 bases between them. The CDR3 loop spans 14 amino acids. The germline CDR1 and CDR2 sequences are SGHAT and FQNNGV. In DNA, the CDR3 is TGTGCCAGCAGCTTATACAGGGAGAACACTGAAGCTTTCTTT. The encoded protein is CASSLYRENTEAFF.

Comment on this clonotype: A much larger clone lies a single base off, so this may be a read error. This chain links TRBV6-1 with TRBJ1-4, with D perhaps matching TRBD1 (5 bases). CDR3 length: 15 amino acids. Germline CDR1 MNHNS, CDR2 SASEGT. Trimming pared 8 bases from V and 4 bases from J, leaving 17 bases between. The DNA of the CDR3 is TGTGCCAGCGTTCAGGAATGGGGCAATAATGAAAAACTGTTTTTT. It is translated as CASVQEWGNNEKLFF.

This clonotype was picked up many times. V and J are TRBV12-5 and TRBJ1-5, with D perhaps TRBD1 (6 bases). Trimming removed 3 bases from V and 3 bases from J, with 15 bases in between. The CDR3 is 16 residues long. The germline gives CDR1 LGHNT, CDR2 FRNRAP. The CDR3 loop is CASGLTSGGSNQPQHF. The CDR3 DNA reads as TGTGCTAGTGGTTTAACCTCGGGGGGCTCCAATCAGCCCCAGCATTTT.

This clonotype was seen many times. The V call is TRBV2, the J call TRBJ1-6; D remains ambiguous. CDR1 is SNHLY, CDR2 FYNNEI, per germline. The ends were cut back, 6 bases at V and 6 bases at J, with 12 bases in the middle. This CDR3 region has 14 residues. CDR3 nucleotides: TGTGCCAGCAGGAATAGGGATGTTAATTCACCCCTCCACTTT. This translates into CASRNRDVNSPLHF.

The chain combines TRBV7-2 with TRBJ1-2; D is possibly TRBD1 (5 bases). The germline V gene encodes CDR1 SGHTA and CDR2 FQGNSA. V lost 6 bases, J lost 3 bases, and 14 bases lay in between. This CDR3 is built from 14 residues. CDR3 in amino acids: CASSLPKGYYGYTF. In nucleotides, the CDR3 is TGTGCCAGCAGTCTTCCGAAGGGGTACTATGGCTACACCTTC.

This clonotype appeared a single time. It may be a read error: a sequence one base away is much more abundant. The chain links TRBV18 to TRBJ2-1; D remains ambiguous. The CDR3 totals 13 residues. The germline V gene encodes CDR1 KGHSH and CDR2 LQKENI. CDR3 amino acids: CASSPQPYHEQLF. In DNA, the CDR3 is TGTGCCAGCTCACCACAACCTTATCATGAGCAGCTCTTC.

In its sample, this clonotype was seen many times. The chain is built from TRBV6-1 and TRBJ2-5; D possibly uses TRBD1 or TRBD2 (5 bases each). V lost 8 bases, J lost 2 bases, and 12 bases lay in between. From germline, CDR1 is MNHNS and CDR2 SASEGT. The CDR3 consists of 13 residues. For the CDR3, the DNA is TGTGCCAGCGCGGCAGGGAGACAAGAGACCCAGTACTTC. This translates into CASAAGRQETQYF.

This clonotype was counted ten times or more. The rearrangement joins TRBV20-1 to TRBJ2-3; TRBD1 matches at 8 bases. Trimming at V came to 5 bases and at J to 0 bases, leaving 4 bases not matched to a gene. Germline-derived CDR1 and CDR2 are DFQATT and SNEGSKA (reference sequence). The CDR3 has 14 residues. The CDR3 region is CSASDRASTDTQYF. The CDR3 DNA sequence: TGCAGTGCTTCGGACAGGGCTAGCACAGATACGCAGTATTTT.

This clonotype has ten or more counts. The chain uses TRBV30 and TRBJ1-4; possibly TRBD1 for D (6 bases). Trimming left V 6 bases short and J 7 bases short, with 12 bases between. The CDR3 sequence is 12 residues long. Per the germline V gene, CDR1 is GTSNPN and CDR2 is SVGIG (reference sequence). This CDR3 reads CACSRGGEKLFF. CDR3 in DNA: TGTGCCTGTTCAAGGGGGGGTGAAAAACTGTTTTTT.

The sample holds one count of this clonotype. A read error likely explains this, since a far larger clone differs by one base. Because it lacks the conserved phenylalanine or tryptophan at the end, this CDR3 is likely a read error. The J gene is TRBJ1-2, the V gene TRBV6-2 or TRBV6-3, with 9 positions matching TRBD1. After removal of 3 bases from V and 5 bases from J, the junction contained 7 bases not matched to a gene. The CDR3 length is 15 residues. CDR1 and CDR2 (germline): MNHEY, SVGEGT. CDR3 sequence reads: CASSYKGQGVYGYTL. CDR3 nucleotides: TGTGCCAGCAGTTATAAGGGACAGGGAGTATATGGCTACACCCTC.

This clonotype was counted many times. The rearrangement uses TRBV6-2 or TRBV6-3 and TRBJ1-2; D not certain. With 6 bases removed from V and 5 bases from J, the gap between germline ends came to 13 bases. This CDR3 is built from 13 residues. Germline CDR1 MNHEY, CDR2 SVGEGT. Here the CDR3 reads CASRGVDGYGYTF. CDR3 DNA: TGTGCCAGCAGAGGAGTGGATGGTTATGGCTACACCTTC.

Many counts were recorded for this clonotype. V and J are TRBV7-6 and TRBJ1-6; D gene unclear. CDR3 length: 14 amino acids. The V end was cut by 5 bases, the J end by 7 bases, with 12 bases between. Germline CDR1 SGHVS, CDR2 FNYEAQ. Here the CDR3 reads CASSRDIRNSPLHF. The CDR3 region has the DNA TGTGCCAGCAGCCGAGACATCAGGAATTCACCCCTCCACTTT.

This clonotype has a count of ten or more. The chain uses TRBV12-3 or TRBV12-4 and TRBJ1-2, with D possibly matching TRBD1 (6 bases). V was trimmed by 5 bases and J by 4 bases, leaving 17 bases between them. This CDR3 spans 15 amino acids. This CDR3 is CASSPLRGRSYGYTF. Written as DNA, the CDR3 is TGTGCCAGCAGTCCGCTTAGGGGGAGAAGCTATGGCTACACCTTC.

There are many counts of this clonotype. The V call is TRBV28, the J call TRBJ2-6; 14 nucleotides line up with TRBD2. The CDR3 runs to 19 residues. Losses at the gene ends were 2 bases for V and 2 bases for J; bases not matched to a gene: 5. Germline lookup yields CDR1 MDHEN and CDR2 SYDVKM. CDR3 DNA: TGTGCCAGCAGTTTACTTAGACTAGCGGGAGGGCCTGGGGCCAACGTCCTGACTTTC. This translates into CASSLLRLAGGPGANVLTF.

The gene calls are TRBV7-9 and TRBJ1-2, with 9 bases aligning to TRBD1. CDR1 is SEHNR, CDR2 FQNEAQ, per germline (reference sequence). The CDR3 is 17 residues long. J lost 3 bases, V lost 5 bases, and 13 bases had no gene match. CDR3 protein: CASSQSIQGAVDYGYTF. DNA for the CDR3: TGTGCCAGCAGCCAATCGATACAGGGGGCAGTTGACTATGGCTACACCTTC.

This clonotype was counted at least ten times. The chain recombines TRBV28 with TRBJ2-7, with D tentatively TRBD2 (6 bases). The CDR3 is 16 residues long. The V end was cut by 4 bases, the J end by 2 bases, with 18 bases between. In germline, CDR1 is MDHEN, CDR2 SYDVKM. DNA of the CDR3: TGTGCCAGCAGTTCGGGGTCCGGGACTCGGACCTACGAGCAGTACTTC. It yields the protein CASSSGSGTRTYEQYF.